This T cell receptor (beta chain) stems from a study of blood T cells in healthy people across ages. General study findings and limits: When set beside aged donors, long-lived donors presented more naive CD4+ cells and higher diversity.

Remarks on this clonotype: No antigen is known for it.

Sample-barcoded 5' priming and a J-beta primer mix drove a second PCR of about 7 to 12 cycles. Each CDR3 protein is one row after TCRdb ran MiXCR on the 5' RACE reads. The sample has around 700,000 distinct CDR3 sequences; 25% are singletons. Trimming took off 3 bases at V and 7 bases at J, with 10 bases between the two ends. In germline, CDR1 is MDHEN, CDR2 SYDVKM. The CDR3 covers 12 residues. This sample was also put to use in a study of T cells of mothers and their children. That report notes: In unrelated and related pairs, TCR recombination output is shaped in a similar way by thymic selection.

This TCR came from a boy between 5 and 17 years old in good health. The rearrangement joins TRBV28 to TRBJ2-7; D not resolved. The sequenced sample consisted of blood. CDR3 coding DNA: TGTGCCAGCAGTTTGGTTGCGAGGGAGCAGTACTTC. It translates to CASSLVAREQYF.